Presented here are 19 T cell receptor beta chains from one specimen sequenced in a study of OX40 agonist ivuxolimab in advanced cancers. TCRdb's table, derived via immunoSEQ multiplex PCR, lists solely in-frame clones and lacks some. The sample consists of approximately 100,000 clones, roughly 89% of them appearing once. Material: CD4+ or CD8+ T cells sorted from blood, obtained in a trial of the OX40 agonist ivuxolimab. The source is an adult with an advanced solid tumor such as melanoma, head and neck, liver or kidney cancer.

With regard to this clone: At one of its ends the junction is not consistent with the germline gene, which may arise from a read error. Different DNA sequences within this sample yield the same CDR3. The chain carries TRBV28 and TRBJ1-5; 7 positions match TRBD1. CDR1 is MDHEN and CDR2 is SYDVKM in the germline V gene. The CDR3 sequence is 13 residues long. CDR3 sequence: CASSSRGNQPQHF. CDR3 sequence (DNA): TGTGCCAGCAGTTCCAGGGGGAATCAGCCCCAGCATTTC. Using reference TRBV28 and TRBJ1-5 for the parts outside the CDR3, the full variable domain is DVKVTQSSRYLVKRTGEKVFLECVQDMDHENMFWYRQDPGLGLRLIYFSYDVKMKEKGDIPEGYSVSREKKERFSLILESASTNQTSMYLCASSSRGNQPQHFGDGTRLSIL.

The CDR3 DNA reads TGCGCCAGCAGCCCTGGGGGGGTCACCAATGAGCAGTTCTTC. Its protein is CASSPGGVTNEQFF. The chain combines TRBV5-1 with TRBJ2-1; 7 nucleotides line up with TRBD2. In germline, CDR1 is SGHRS, CDR2 YFSETQ. The junction had 7 bases not matched to a gene; V was cut back by 4 bases and J by 6 bases. The CDR3 contains 14 residues.

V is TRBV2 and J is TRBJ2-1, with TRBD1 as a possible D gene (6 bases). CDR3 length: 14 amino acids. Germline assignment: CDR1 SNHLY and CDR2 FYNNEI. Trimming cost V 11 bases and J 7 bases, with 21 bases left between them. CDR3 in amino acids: CADTQGRMNNEQFF. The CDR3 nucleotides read TGTGCCGATACCCAGGGGCGGATGAATAATGAGCAGTTCTTC.

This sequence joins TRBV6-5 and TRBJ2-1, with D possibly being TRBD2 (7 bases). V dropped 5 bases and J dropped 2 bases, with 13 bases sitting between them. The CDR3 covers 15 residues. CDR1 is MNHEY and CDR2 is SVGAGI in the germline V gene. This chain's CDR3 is CASSGGAGTYNEQFF. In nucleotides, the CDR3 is TGTGCCAGCAGTGGGGGGGCAGGCACCTACAATGAGCAGTTCTTC.

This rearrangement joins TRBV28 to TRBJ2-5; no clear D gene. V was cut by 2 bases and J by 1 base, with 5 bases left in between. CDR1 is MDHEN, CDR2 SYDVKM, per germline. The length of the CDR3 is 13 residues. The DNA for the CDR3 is TGTGCCAGCAGTTTAGGTAGCCAAGAGACCCAGTACTTC. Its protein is CASSLGSQETQYF.

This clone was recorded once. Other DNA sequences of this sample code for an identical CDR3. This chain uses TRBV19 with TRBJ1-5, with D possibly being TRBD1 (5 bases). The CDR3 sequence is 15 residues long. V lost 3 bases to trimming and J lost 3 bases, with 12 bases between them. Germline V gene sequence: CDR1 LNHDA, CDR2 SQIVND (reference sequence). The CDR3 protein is CASSIGGVSNQPQHF. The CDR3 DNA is TGTGCCAGTAGTATCGGGGGGGTATCCAATCAGCCCCAGCATTTT.

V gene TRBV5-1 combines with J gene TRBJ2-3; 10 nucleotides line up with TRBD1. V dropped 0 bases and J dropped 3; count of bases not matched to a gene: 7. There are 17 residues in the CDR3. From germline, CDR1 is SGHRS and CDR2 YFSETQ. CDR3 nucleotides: TGCGCCAGCAGCTTGGTTGGGACAGGGGTTGGGACAGATACGCAGTATTTT. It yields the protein CASSLVGTGVGTDTQYF.

The CDR3 reads CASTGTALNSPLHF. CDR3 DNA sequence: TGTGCCAGTACGGGAACAGCGCTCAATTCACCCCTCCACTTT. The gene calls are TRBV19 and TRBJ1-6; D is unresolved. Germline V gene lookup returns CDR1 LNHDA and CDR2 SQIVND (reference sequence). V lost 7 bases, J lost 7 bases, and 14 bases lay in between. The CDR3 runs to 14 residues.

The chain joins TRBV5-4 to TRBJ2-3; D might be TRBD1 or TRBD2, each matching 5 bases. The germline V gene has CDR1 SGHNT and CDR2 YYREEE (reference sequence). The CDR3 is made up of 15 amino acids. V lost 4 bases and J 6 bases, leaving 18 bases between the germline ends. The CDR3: CASSLAGTPKDTQYF. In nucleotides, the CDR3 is TGTGCCAGCAGCCTAGCCGGGACCCCAAAGGATACGCAGTATTTT.

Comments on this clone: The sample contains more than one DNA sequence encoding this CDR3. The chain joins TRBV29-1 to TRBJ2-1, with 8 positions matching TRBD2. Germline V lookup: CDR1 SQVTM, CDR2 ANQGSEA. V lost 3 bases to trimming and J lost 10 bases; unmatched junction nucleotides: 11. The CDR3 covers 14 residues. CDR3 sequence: CSVDAGGLGREQFF. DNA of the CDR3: TGCAGCGTTGACGCGGGGGGCCTTGGGCGGGAGCAGTTCTTC.

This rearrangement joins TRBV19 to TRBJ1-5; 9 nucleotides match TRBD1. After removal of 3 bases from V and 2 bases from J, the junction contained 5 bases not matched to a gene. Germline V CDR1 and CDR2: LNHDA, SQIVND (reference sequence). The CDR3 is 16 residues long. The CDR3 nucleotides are TGTGCCAGTAGTATCTGGGGACAGGGCGGCAATCAGCCCCAGCATTTT. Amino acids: CASSIWGQGGNQPQHF.

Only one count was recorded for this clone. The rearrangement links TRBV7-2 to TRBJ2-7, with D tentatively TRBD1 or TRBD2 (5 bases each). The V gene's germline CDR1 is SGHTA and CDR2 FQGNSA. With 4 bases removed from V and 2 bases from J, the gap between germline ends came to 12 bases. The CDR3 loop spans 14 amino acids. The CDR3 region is CASSSGTTTYEQYF. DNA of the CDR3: TGTGCCAGCAGCTCTGGGACCACTACCTACGAGCAGTACTTC.

The CDR3 reads CASSLGGTDSLGYTF. The CDR3 coding sequence is TGTGCCAGCAGCTTGGGGGGGACGGATAGCCTGGGCTACACCTTC. V usage is TRBV5-6 and J usage is TRBJ1-2; D may be TRBD1 (5 bases). Trimming pared 0 bases from V and 8 bases from J, leaving 17 bases between. Per the germline V gene, CDR1 is SGHDT and CDR2 is YYEEEE. CDR3 length: 15 amino acids.

CDR3 sequence reads: CASRQGVGETQYF. The DNA for the CDR3 is TGTGCCAGCAGACAGGGGGTGGGGGAGACCCAGTACTTC. This chain joins TRBV27 and TRBJ2-5, with TRBD1 identical over 8 bases. V lost 6 bases and J lost 5; bases outside the gene matches: 5. Per the germline V gene, CDR1 is MNHEY and CDR2 is SMNVEV (reference sequence). The CDR3 sequence is 13 residues long.

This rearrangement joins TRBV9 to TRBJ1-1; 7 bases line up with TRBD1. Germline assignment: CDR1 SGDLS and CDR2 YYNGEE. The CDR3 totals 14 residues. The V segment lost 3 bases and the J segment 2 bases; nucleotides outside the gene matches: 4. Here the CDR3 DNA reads TGTGCCAGCAGCGAGAGGACAGGAAACACTGAAGCTTTCTTT. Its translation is CASSERTGNTEAFF.

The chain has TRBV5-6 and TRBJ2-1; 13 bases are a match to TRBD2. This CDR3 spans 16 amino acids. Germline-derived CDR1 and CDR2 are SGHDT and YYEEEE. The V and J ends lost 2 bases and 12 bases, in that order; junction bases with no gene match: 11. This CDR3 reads CASSLKVTSGGRSQFF. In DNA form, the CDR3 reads TGTGCCAGCAGCTTAAAGGTGACTAGCGGGGGGAGATCGCAGTTCTTC.

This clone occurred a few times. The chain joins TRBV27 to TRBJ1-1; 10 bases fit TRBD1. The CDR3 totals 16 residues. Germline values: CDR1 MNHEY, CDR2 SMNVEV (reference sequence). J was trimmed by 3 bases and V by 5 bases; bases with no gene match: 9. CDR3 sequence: CASSPRTGGLYTEAFF. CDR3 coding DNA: TGTGCCAGCAGTCCCCGGACAGGGGGGCTTTACACTGAAGCTTTCTTT.

The CDR3 sequence: CASGQGQANTEAFF. The DNA for the CDR3 is TGTGCCAGTGGACAGGGACAGGCGAACACTGAAGCTTTCTTT. The chain links TRBV19 to TRBJ1-1; the match to TRBD1 covers 8 bases. CDR1 is LNHDA, CDR2 SQIVND, per germline (reference sequence). The CDR3 contains 14 residues. Losses at the gene ends were 8 bases for V and 1 base for J; bases not matched to a gene: 6.

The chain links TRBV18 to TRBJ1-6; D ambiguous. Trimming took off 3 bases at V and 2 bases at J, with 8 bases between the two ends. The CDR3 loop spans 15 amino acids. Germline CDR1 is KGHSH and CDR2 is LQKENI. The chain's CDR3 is CASSPGATYNSPLHF. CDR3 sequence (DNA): TGTGCCAGCTCACCCGGAGCAACCTATAATTCACCCCTCCACTTT.